What follows are 27 T cell receptor beta chains derived from one specimen sequenced in a study of blood T cell repertoires in COVID-19. Measured with immunoSEQ multiplex PCR; TCRdb has only the in-frame clones, and not every one. The sample has about 94,000 clones; more than 70% are singletons. Sequencing was carried out using peripheral blood. The origin of the receptors is a human donor with acute or convalescent COVID-19. The donor label of this sample is uncertain.

This clone was recorded only once. V and J are TRBV27 and TRBJ2-5; D is unresolved. Trimming pared 2 bases from V and 5 bases from J, leaving 12 bases between. The CDR3 spans 14 residues. Germline V gene data show CDR1 as MNHEY and CDR2 as SMNVEV (reference sequence). The DNA for the CDR3 is TGTGCCAGCAGTTTAATAAATTCTGGCGAGACCCAGTACTTC. Protein: CASSLINSGETQYF.

This clone was recorded a few times. CDR3 region: CASSHQGLAGAETQYF. The CDR3 DNA is TGTGCCAGCAGCCACCAAGGACTAGCGGGGGCGGAGACCCAGTACTTC. The rearrangement uses TRBV7-2 and TRBJ2-5; 13 nucleotides line up with TRBD2. The trim removed 5 bases at V and 5 bases at J, leaving 8 bases unmatched. The CDR3 contains 16 residues. Germline CDR1 and CDR2: SGHTA and FQGNSA.

The rearrangement joins TRBV27 to TRBJ2-5; 7 bases align to TRBD1. Germline V gene sequence: CDR1 MNHEY, CDR2 SMNVEV (reference sequence). The CDR3 runs 15 residues. Trimming cost V 4 bases and J 2 bases; bases outside gene matches: 7. The CDR3 spells CASSSTGVVQETQYF. CDR3 sequence (DNA): TGTGCCAGCAGTTCAACAGGGGTAGTACAAGAGACCCAGTACTTC.

The rearrangement links TRBV27 to TRBJ2-3, with TRBD2 matching 7 bases. The V and J ends lost 1 base and 0 bases, in that order; junction bases with no gene match: 4. This CDR3 is 16 amino acids long. CDR1 is MNHEY, CDR2 SMNVEV, per germline (reference sequence). CDR3 nucleotides: TGTGCCAGCAGTTTATATCGAGCGGGGAGCACAGATACGCAGTATTTT. Translating gives CASSLYRAGSTDTQYF.

This chain uses TRBV7-6 with TRBJ2-5; TRBD2 aligns across 8 bases. Looked up from germline, CDR1 is SGHVS and CDR2 is FNYEAQ. J was trimmed by 4 bases and V by 5 bases; bases with no gene match: 12. The CDR3 spans 16 residues. CDR3 region: CASSPGLASPRETQYF. As DNA, the CDR3 is TGTGCCAGCAGCCCAGGACTAGCCTCGCCAAGAGAGACCCAGTACTTC.

This clone occurred once. The rearrangement joins TRBV5-1 to TRBJ2-7; 11 bases fit TRBD1. The CDR3 extends over 14 amino acids. Germline assignment: CDR1 SGHRS and CDR2 YFSETQ. V was clipped by 4 bases and J by 7 bases; unmatched bases: 7. Written as DNA, the CDR3 is TGCGCCAGCAGCCCTGGACAGGGGGCAGAAGAGCAGTACTTC. The encoded protein is CASSPGQGAEEQYF. Full variable domain (missing parts from reference TRBV5-1 and TRBJ2-7): KAGVTQTPRYLIKTRGQQVTLSCSPISGHRSVSWYQQTPGQGLQFLFEYFSETQRNKGNFPGRFSGRQFSNSRSEMNVSTLELGDSALYLCASSPGQGAEEQYFGPGTRLTVT.

The chain links TRBV11-2 to TRBJ1-3; D uncertain. The CDR3 extends over 13 amino acids. Germline values: CDR1 SGHAT, CDR2 FQNNGV. The germline V and J ends were trimmed by 5 bases and 2 bases, with 7 bases remaining between them. The CDR3 protein is CASSPHTGNTIYF. The CDR3 region has the DNA TGTGCCAGCAGCCCCCACACTGGAAACACCATATATTTT.

The V call is TRBV2, the J call TRBJ2-5, with D possibly matching TRBD2 (5 bases). The CDR3 covers 13 residues. The germline CDR1 and CDR2 sequences are SNHLY and FYNNEI. Trimming removed 4 bases at V and 2 bases at J, with 8 bases between. The CDR3 region has the DNA TGTGCCAGCAGTGTGAGAGGGCAAGAGACCCAGTACTTC. Encoded protein: CASSVRGQETQYF.

This sequence joins TRBV27 and TRBJ2-1; 9 nucleotides agree with TRBD2. V gave up 5 bases and J gave up 7 bases; unmatched junction bases: 9. Germline lookup yields CDR1 MNHEY and CDR2 SMNVEV (reference sequence). The CDR3 spans 15 residues. CDR3 amino acids: CASSPRLAAANEQFF. CDR3 nucleotides: TGTGCCAGCAGTCCCCGACTAGCGGCAGCAAATGAGCAGTTCTTC.

V and J are TRBV28 and TRBJ1-5; D call uncertain. V was trimmed by 3 bases and J by 4 bases, leaving 7 bases between them. The germline V gene has CDR1 MDHEN and CDR2 SYDVKM. CDR3 size: 13 residues. The CDR3 region has the DNA TGTGCCAGCAGTTTGGAGAGAAATCAGCCCCAGCATTTT. It specifies CASSLERNQPQHF.

This clone appeared once. In DNA form, the CDR3 reads TGTGCCAGCAGCTTAGAAGGTCCTAGCGGGGGGGAGCTGTTTTTT. It translates to CASSLEGPSGGELFF. This sequence joins TRBV11-3 and TRBJ2-2; 8 bases agree with TRBD2. The germline CDR1 and CDR2 sequences are SGHNT and YENEEA. The junction had 5 bases not matched to a gene; V was cut back by 0 bases and J by 8 bases. The CDR3 spans 15 residues.

V usage is TRBV6-5 and J usage is TRBJ2-5; 8 bases are shared with TRBD2. The CDR3 has 13 residues. V was pared by 3 bases and J by 7 bases, with 4 bases of the junction left unmatched. Germline CDR1 and CDR2: MNHEY and SVGAGI. This CDR3 reads CASSYPRGGTQYF. The DNA for the CDR3 is TGTGCCAGCAGTTATCCTCGGGGGGGGACCCAGTACTTC.

The V and J genes are TRBV5-4 and TRBJ2-3; a weak D match, TRBD1 (5 bases). Trimming stripped 4 bases from V and 2 bases from J, with 14 bases between. The CDR3 runs to 15 residues. Looked up from germline, CDR1 is SGHNT and CDR2 is YYREEE (reference sequence). CDR3 sequence (DNA): TGTGCCAGCAGCCAGCAGGGTGCTACCACAGATACGCAGTATTTT. Amino acid sequence: CASSQQGATTDTQYF.

The chain recombines TRBV12-3 or TRBV12-4 with TRBJ1-2, with TRBD1 identical over 7 bases. CDR3 length: 13 amino acids. Trimming at V came to 4 bases and at J to 8 bases, leaving 7 bases not matched to a gene. CDR3 nucleotide sequence: TGTGCCAGCAGTTCGACAGGGAGCAGGGGCTACACCTTC. Its translation: CASSSTGSRGYTF.

This clone showed up just once. This chain links TRBV13 with TRBJ1-1; the D gene is possibly TRBD1 (5 bases). Trimming took 5 bases from V and 6 from J, leaving 7 bases between them. The CDR3 covers 11 residues. CDR1 is PRHDT, CDR2 FYEKMQ, per germline (reference sequence). In DNA form, the CDR3 reads TGTGCCAGCAGCCAGGGTTCTGAAGCTTTCTTT. Its translation is CASSQGSEAFF.

This clone occurred once. This chain uses TRBV19 with TRBJ2-7; 8 nucleotides line up with TRBD1. V gave up 5 bases and J gave up 3 bases; unmatched junction bases: 12. CDR1 is LNHDA, CDR2 SQIVND, per germline (reference sequence). The CDR3 has 16 amino acids. The DNA for the CDR3 is TGTGCCAGTAGTTCCCCCCCCGGGACAGGACGCTACGAGCAGTACTTC. This encodes CASSSPPGTGRYEQYF.

This chain joins TRBV2 and TRBJ1-1; 10 bases fit TRBD1. The CDR3 contains 14 residues. The germline gives CDR1 SNHLY, CDR2 FYNNEI. The trim removed 6 bases at V and 8 bases at J, leaving 9 bases unmatched. The CDR3 loop reads CASRPTGGAGEAFF. CDR3 DNA sequence: TGTGCCAGCAGACCGACAGGGGGCGCAGGGGAAGCTTTCTTT.

CDR3 amino acids: CASNAGQGMNTEAFF. The CDR3 region has the DNA TGTGCCAGCAACGCAGGGCAGGGGATGAACACTGAAGCTTTCTTT. This chain uses TRBV2 with TRBJ1-1, with D possibly matching TRBD1 (6 bases). CDR1 is SNHLY, CDR2 FYNNEI, per germline. The CDR3 sequence is 15 residues long. V lost 7 bases to trimming and J lost 0 bases, with 15 bases between them.

The chain employs TRBV10-3 and TRBJ2-7, with TRBD1 identical over 7 bases. Per the germline V gene, CDR1 is ENHRY and CDR2 is SYGVKD. The CDR3 loop spans 13 amino acids. The V and J ends lost 2 bases and 13 bases, in that order; junction bases with no gene match: 11. The CDR3 DNA sequence: TGTGCCATCAGTGAGACTCGGGACAGTCGGAACTACTTC. This translates into CAISETRDSRNYF.

The gene calls are TRBV6-5 and TRBJ2-3, with TRBD1 matching over 8 bases. Per germline, CDR1 MNHEY and CDR2 SVGAGI. V dropped 5 bases and J dropped 5; count of bases not matched to a gene: 9. The CDR3 has 15 amino acids. CDR3 sequence reads: CASSQWQGAGDTQYF. In nucleotides, the CDR3 is TGTGCCAGCAGTCAATGGCAGGGGGCTGGAGATACGCAGTATTTT.

V is TRBV10-3 and J is TRBJ1-2; weak D call: TRBD1 (5 bases). Looked up from germline, CDR1 is ENHRY and CDR2 is SYGVKD. Deletions cut 1 base from V and 3 bases from J, with 24 bases between. The length of the CDR3 is 19 residues. CDR3 nucleotides: TGTGCCATCAGTGAGTTTATTTCGGCAGGGCAAAGCTTGGACTATGGCTACACCTTC. This translates into CAISEFISAGQSLDYGYTF.

This chain joins TRBV19 and TRBJ2-4; TRBD2 agrees at 7 bases. The V gene end was trimmed by 6 bases and the J gene end by 0 bases; junction bases not matched to a gene: 8. Germline values: CDR1 LNHDA, CDR2 SQIVND (reference sequence). The CDR3 extends over 16 amino acids. The CDR3 reads CASRPRLAVAKNIQYF. CDR3 nucleotide sequence: TGTGCCAGTAGGCCAAGGCTAGCGGTAGCCAAAAACATTCAGTACTTC. The entire variable domain, with the rest obtained from reference TRBV19 and TRBJ2-4, is as follows: DGGITQSPKYLFRKEGQNVTLSCEQNLNHDAMYWYRQDPGQGLRLIYYSQIVNDFQKGDIAEGYSVSREKKESFPLTVTSAQKNPTAFYLCASRPRLAVAKNIQYFGAGTRLSVL.

The genes are TRBV28 and TRBJ1-2, with D maybe TRBD1 (5 bases). CDR3 length: 16 amino acids. Germline V gene lookup returns CDR1 MDHEN and CDR2 SYDVKM. Trimming left V 5 bases short and J 6 bases short, with 22 bases between. CDR3 residues: CASSPWGKTPGDGYTF. CDR3 bases: TGTGCCAGCAGTCCTTGGGGAAAGACCCCGGGGGATGGCTACACCTTC.

The chain is built from TRBV4-1 and TRBJ1-5; D is perhaps TRBD1 (6 bases). V was clipped by 6 bases and J by 4 bases, with 16 bases between them. Germline V gene sequence: CDR1 MGHRA, CDR2 YSYEKL. The CDR3 has 15 amino acids. The chain's CDR3 is CASSLSGTRNQPQHF. The CDR3 DNA follows: TGCGCCAGCAGTCTCTCAGGGACAAGGAATCAGCCCCAGCATTTT.

The chain is built from TRBV19 and TRBJ1-5; 10 bases match TRBD1. With V trimmed by 6 bases and J by 4 bases, 6 bases remained unmatched. The CDR3 totals 15 residues. Germline CDR1 is LNHDA and CDR2 is SQIVND (reference sequence). CDR3 in DNA: TGTGCCAGTAGGGGGACAGGGGCTCAGAATCAGCCCCAGCATTTT. It translates to CASRGTGAQNQPQHF.

This rearrangement joins TRBV29-1 to TRBJ2-3; TRBD1 matches at 8 bases. V lost 4 bases and J lost 5; bases outside the gene matches: 5. CDR3 size: 13 residues. The germline CDR1 and CDR2 sequences are SQVTM and ANQGSEA. CDR3 region: CSVGTGRIDTQYF. The CDR3 DNA reads as TGCAGCGTTGGGACAGGGCGGATAGATACGCAGTATTTT.

This chain uses TRBV3-1 (or the pseudogene TRBV3-2) with TRBJ2-1; no reliable D call. Per germline, CDR1 LGHDT and CDR2 YNNKEL (reference sequence). Trimming took 2 bases from V and 7 from J, leaving 3 bases between them. This CDR3 has 11 amino acids. The CDR3 is CASSQTNEQFF. The CDR3 nucleotides are TGTGCCAGCAGCCAAACTAATGAGCAGTTCTTC.